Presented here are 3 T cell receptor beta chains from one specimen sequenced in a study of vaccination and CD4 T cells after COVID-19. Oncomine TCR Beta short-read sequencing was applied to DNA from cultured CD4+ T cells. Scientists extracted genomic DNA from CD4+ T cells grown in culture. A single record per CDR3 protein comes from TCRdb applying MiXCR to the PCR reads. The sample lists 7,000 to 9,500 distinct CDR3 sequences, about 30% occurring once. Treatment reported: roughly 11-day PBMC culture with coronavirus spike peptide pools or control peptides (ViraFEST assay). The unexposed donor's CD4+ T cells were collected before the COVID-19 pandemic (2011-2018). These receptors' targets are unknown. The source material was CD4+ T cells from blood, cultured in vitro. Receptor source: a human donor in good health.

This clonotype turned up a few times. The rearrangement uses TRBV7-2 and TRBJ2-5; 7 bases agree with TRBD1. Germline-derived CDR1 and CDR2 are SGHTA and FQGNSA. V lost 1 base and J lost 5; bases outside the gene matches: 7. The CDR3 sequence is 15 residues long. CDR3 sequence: CASSLDRGGWETQYF. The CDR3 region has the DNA TGTGCCAGCAGCTTAGACAGGGGCGGTTGGGAGACCCAGTACTTC.

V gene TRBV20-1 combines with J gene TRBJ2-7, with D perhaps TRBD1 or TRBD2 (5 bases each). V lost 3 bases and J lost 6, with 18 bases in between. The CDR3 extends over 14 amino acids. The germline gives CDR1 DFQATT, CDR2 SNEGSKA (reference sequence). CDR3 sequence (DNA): TGCAGTGCTAGGGGGACGACTTTCCCTGTCGAGCAGTACTTC. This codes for CSARGTTFPVEQYF.

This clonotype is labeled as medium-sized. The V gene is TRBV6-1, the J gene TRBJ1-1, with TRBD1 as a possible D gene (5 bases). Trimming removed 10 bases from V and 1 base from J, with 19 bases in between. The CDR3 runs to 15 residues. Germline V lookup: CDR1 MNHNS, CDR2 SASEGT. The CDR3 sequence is CATGPLGEGNTEAFF. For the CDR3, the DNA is TGTGCCACTGGTCCCTTGGGGGAGGGGAACACTGAAGCTTTCTTT.